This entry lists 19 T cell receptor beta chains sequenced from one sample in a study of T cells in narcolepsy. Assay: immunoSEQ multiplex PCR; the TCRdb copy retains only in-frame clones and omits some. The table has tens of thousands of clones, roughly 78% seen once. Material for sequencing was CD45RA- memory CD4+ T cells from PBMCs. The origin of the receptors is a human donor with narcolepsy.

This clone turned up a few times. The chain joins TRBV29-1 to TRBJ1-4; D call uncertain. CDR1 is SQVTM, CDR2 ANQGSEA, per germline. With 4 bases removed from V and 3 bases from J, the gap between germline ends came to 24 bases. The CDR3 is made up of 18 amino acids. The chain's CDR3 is CSVGSVSSSPWANEKLFF. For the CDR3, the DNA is TGCAGCGTTGGAAGTGTCAGTTCCTCTCCCTGGGCTAATGAAAAACTGTTTTTT.

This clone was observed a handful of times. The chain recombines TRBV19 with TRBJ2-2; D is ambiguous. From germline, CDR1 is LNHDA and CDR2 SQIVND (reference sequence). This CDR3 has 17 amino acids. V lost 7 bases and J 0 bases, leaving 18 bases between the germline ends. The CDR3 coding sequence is TGTGCCAGTACCCCTCTGGGATTTTCCGCGAACACCGGGGAGCTGTTTTTT. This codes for CASTPLGFSANTGELFF.

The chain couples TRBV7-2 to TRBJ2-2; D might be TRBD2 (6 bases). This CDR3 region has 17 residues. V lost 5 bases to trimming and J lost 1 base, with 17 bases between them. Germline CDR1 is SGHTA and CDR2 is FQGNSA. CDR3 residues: CASSPWGGRMNTGELFF. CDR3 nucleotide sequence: TGTGCCAGCAGCCCCTGGGGAGGCCGGATGAACACCGGGGAGCTGTTTTTT.

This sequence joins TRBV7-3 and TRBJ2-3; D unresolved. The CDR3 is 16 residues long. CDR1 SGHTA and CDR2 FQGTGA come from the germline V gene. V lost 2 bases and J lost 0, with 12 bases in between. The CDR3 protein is CASSLGLEDSTDTQYF. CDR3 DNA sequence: TGTGCCAGCAGCTTAGGGTTAGAGGACAGCACAGATACGCAGTATTTT.

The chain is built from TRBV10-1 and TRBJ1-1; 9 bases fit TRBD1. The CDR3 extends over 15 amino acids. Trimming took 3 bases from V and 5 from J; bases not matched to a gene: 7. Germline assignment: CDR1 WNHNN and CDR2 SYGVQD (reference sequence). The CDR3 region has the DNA TGCGCCAGCAGTGATCCGGGACAGGGTTGGACTGAAGCTTTCTTT. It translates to CASSDPGQGWTEAFF.

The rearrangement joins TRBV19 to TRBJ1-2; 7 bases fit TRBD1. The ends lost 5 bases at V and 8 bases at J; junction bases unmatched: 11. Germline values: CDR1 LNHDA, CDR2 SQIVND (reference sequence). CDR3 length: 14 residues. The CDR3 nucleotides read TGTGCCAGTAGTTTCGACAGGGACGGGGGAGGCTACACCTTC. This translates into CASSFDRDGGGYTF.

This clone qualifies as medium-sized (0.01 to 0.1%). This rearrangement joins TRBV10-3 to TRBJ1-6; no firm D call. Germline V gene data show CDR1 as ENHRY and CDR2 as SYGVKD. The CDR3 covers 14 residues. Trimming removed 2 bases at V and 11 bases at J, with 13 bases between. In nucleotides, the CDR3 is TGTGCCATCAGTGAGAGGCCCCCCGCGGCACCCCTCCACTTT. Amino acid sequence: CAISERPPAAPLHF.

Here the CDR3 reads CASSPPGGRGGQYF. CDR3 DNA: TGTGCCAGCAGCCCCCCAGGGGGCCGCGGAGGGCAGTATTTT. The V gene is TRBV7-3, the J gene TRBJ2-3, with 8 bases that match TRBD1. Germline trimming cut 5 bases from V and 11 bases from J; bases unmatched to any gene: 12. The CDR3 is made up of 14 amino acids. Germline V gene sequence: CDR1 SGHTA, CDR2 FQGTGA. Combining the CDR3 with reference TRBV7-3 and TRBJ2-3 gives the whole variable domain GAGVSQTPSNKVTEKGKYVELRCDPISGHTALYWYRQSLGQGPEFLIYFQGTGAADDSGLPNDRFFAVRPEGSVSTLKIQRTERGDSAVYLCASSPPGGRGGQYFGPGTRLTVL.

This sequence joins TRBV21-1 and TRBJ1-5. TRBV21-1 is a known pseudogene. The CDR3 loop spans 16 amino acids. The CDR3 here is CASSKVGERCNQPQHF. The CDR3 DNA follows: TGTGCCAGCAGCAAAGTTGGGGAGAGGTGCAATCAGCCCCAGCATTTT.

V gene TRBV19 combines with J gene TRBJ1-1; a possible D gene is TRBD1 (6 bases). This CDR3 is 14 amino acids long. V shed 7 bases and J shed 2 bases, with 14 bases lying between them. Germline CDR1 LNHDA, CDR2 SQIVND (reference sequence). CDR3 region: CASMLQGQNTEAFF. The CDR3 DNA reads TGTGCCAGTATGTTGCAGGGGCAAAACACTGAAGCTTTCTTT. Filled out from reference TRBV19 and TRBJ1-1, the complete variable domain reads DGGITQSPKYLFRKEGQNVTLSCEQNLNHDAMYWYRQDPGQGLRLIYYSQIVNDFQKGDIAEGYSVSREKKESFPLTVTSAQKNPTAFYLCASMLQGQNTEAFFGQGTRLTVV.

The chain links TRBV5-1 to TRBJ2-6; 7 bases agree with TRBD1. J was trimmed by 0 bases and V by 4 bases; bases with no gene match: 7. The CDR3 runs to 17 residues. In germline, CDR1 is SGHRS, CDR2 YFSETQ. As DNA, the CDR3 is TGCGCCAGCAGCCTACTAAGACAGGGCTCTGGGGCCAACGTCCTGACTTTC. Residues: CASSLLRQGSGANVLTF.

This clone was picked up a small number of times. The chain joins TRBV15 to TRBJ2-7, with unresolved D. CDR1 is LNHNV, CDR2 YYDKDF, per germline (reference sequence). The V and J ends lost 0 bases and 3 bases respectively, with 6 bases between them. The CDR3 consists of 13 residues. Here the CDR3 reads CATSRELYYEQYF. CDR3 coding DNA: TGTGCCACCAGCAGAGAACTTTACTACGAGCAGTACTTC. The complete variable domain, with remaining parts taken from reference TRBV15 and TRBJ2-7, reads DAMVIQNPRYQVTQFGKPVTLSCSQTLNHNVMYWYQQKSSQAPKLLFHYYDKDFNNEADTPDNFQSRRPNTSFCFLDIRSPGLGDTAMYLCATSRELYYEQYFGPGTRLTVT.

DNA for the CDR3: TGTGCCAGCAGCTTGGACACAGGCTACGAGCAGTACTTC. It specifies CASSLDTGYEQYF. The V call is TRBV5-4, the J call TRBJ2-5, with D perhaps TRBD1 (5 bases). The better agreement between TRBJ2-7 and the DNA end casts doubt on the J call. The CDR3 has 13 residues. Germline V gene data show CDR1 as SGHNT and CDR2 as YYREEE (reference sequence).

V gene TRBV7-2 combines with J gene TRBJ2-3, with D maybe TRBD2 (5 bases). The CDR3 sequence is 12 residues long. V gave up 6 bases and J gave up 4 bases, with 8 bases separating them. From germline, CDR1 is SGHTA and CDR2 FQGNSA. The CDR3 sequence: CASRSSSDTQYF. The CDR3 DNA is TGTGCCAGCAGATCTAGCTCAGATACGCAGTATTTT. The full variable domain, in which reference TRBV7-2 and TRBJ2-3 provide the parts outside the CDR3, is GAGVSQSPSNKVTEKGKDVELRCDPISGHTALYWYRQSLGQGLEFLIYFQGNSAPDKSGLPSDRFSAERTGGSVSTLTIQRTQQEDSAVYLCASRSSSDTQYFGPGTRLTVL.

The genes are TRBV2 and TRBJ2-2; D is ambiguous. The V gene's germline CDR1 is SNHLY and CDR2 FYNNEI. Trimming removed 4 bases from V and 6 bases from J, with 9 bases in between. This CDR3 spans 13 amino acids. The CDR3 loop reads CASSVRQAGELFF. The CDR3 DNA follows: TGTGCCAGCAGTGTTCGGCAGGCCGGGGAGCTGTTTTTT.

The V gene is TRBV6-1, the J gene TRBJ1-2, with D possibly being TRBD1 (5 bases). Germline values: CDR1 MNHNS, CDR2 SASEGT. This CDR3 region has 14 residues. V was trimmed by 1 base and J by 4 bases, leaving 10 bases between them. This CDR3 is CASSEDGAGYGYTF. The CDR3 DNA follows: TGTGCCAGCAGTGAAGACGGGGCGGGCTATGGCTACACCTTC.

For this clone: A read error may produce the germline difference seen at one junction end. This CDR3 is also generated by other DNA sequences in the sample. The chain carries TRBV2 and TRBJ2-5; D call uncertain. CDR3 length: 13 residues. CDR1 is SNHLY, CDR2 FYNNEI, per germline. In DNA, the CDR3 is TGCGCCAGCAGTGTCAGCCCTCTCGGTACACGGTACTTC. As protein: CASSVSPLGTRYF.

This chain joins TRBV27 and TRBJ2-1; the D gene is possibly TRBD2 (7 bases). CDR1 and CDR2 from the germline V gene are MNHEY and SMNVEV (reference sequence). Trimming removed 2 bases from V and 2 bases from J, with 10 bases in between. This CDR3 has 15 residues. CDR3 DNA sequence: TGTGCCAGCAGTTTACTGGGGGGGCCCTACAATGAGCAGTTCTTC. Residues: CASSLLGGPYNEQFF.

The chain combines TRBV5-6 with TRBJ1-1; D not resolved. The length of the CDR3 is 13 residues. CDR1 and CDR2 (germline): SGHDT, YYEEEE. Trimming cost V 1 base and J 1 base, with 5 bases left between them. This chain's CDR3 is CASSLRWNTEAFF. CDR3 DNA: TGTGCCAGCAGCTTGCGGTGGAACACTGAAGCTTTCTTT.